The 21 T cell receptor beta chains below were found in one sample sequenced in a study of T cell changes during pregnancy in multiple sclerosis. Some clones are missing from TCRdb's copy, which holds only in-frame ones; the method was immunoSEQ multiplex PCR. The sample has around 19,000 clones; around 90% are singletons. Material: CD8+ T cells from peripheral blood mononuclear cells, obtained in the third trimester of pregnancy. All receptors derive from a female donor in good health, enrolled as a control in a pregnancy study.

The chain has TRBV19 and TRBJ1-6; possibly TRBD1 for D (6 bases). CDR1 is LNHDA and CDR2 is SQIVND in the germline V gene (reference sequence). V shed 10 bases and J shed 10 bases, with 17 bases lying between them. CDR3 size: 13 residues. In DNA, the CDR3 is TGTGCCACCGCACAGGGTTTAGGCTCACCCCTCCACTTT. Its translation: CATAQGLGSPLHF.

This rearrangement joins TRBV4-1 to TRBJ2-7, with 8 bases fitting TRBD1. V dropped 5 bases and J dropped 4; count of bases not matched to a gene: 7. The CDR3 is 14 residues long. Germline values: CDR1 MGHRA, CDR2 YSYEKL. CDR3 amino acids: CASSSGTGAYEQYF. For the CDR3, the DNA is TGCGCCAGCAGCTCCGGGACAGGAGCATACGAGCAGTACTTC.

The chain uses TRBV30 and TRBJ2-7, with 8 bases identical to TRBD2. The CDR3 runs 12 residues. The junction had 4 bases not matched to a gene; V was cut back by 2 bases and J by 7 bases. Germline CDR1 reads GTSNPN; CDR2 reads SVGIG (reference sequence). The CDR3 spells CAWSSGSSEQYF. In DNA form, the CDR3 reads TGTGCCTGGAGTAGCGGGAGTAGTGAGCAGTACTTC.

The table lists this clone with a few counts. The V call is TRBV11-2, the J call TRBJ2-7, with D perhaps TRBD2 (5 bases). V lost 0 bases to trimming and J lost 7 bases, with 10 bases between them. The CDR3 is 13 amino acids. CDR1 and CDR2 (germline): SGHAT, FQNNGV. CDR3 protein: CASSLDARDEQYF. The CDR3 coding sequence is TGTGCCAGCAGCTTAGACGCACGGGATGAGCAGTACTTC.

This chain connects TRBV7-9 to TRBJ1-2, with TRBD1 identical over 7 bases. From germline, CDR1 is SEHNR and CDR2 FQNEAQ (reference sequence). Trimming took 1 base from V and 8 from J; bases not matched to a gene: 13. This CDR3 has 16 residues. In DNA, the CDR3 is TGTGCCAGCAGCTTAGTGAGGGTGGTTCGGACAGGCGGCTACACCTTC. Its translation: CASSLVRVVRTGGYTF.

The chain is built from TRBV7-3 and TRBJ2-5, with a weak D call TRBD2 (6 bases). This CDR3 has 15 amino acids. Germline CDR1 reads SGHTA; CDR2 reads FQGTGA. V was shortened by 6 bases and J by 2 bases, with 16 bases between the two germline ends. The CDR3 DNA is TGTGCCAGCAGTCAAGGATGGGGGGAACAAGAGACCCAGTACTTC. Translated, it gives CASSQGWGEQETQYF.

This clone was seen just once. V usage is TRBV27 and J usage is TRBJ1-1; 9 bases agree with TRBD1. V shed 4 bases, J shed 4 bases, and the junction held 4 bases outside the gene matches. The CDR3 is 14 residues long. Germline V gene data show CDR1 as MNHEY and CDR2 as SMNVEV (reference sequence). CDR3 sequence (DNA): TGTGCCAGCAGTTGGACAGGGGTAGGCACTGAAGCTTTCTTT. Its protein is CASSWTGVGTEAFF.

This clone was found a few times. The rearrangement joins TRBV5-5 to TRBJ1-3; no reliable D call. The CDR3 length is 14 residues. V lost 4 bases and J 0 bases, leaving 8 bases between the germline ends. The V gene's germline CDR1 is SGHKS and CDR2 YYEKEE (reference sequence). This CDR3 reads CASSLRHSGNTIYF. Written as DNA, the CDR3 is TGTGCCAGCAGCCTGAGGCACTCTGGAAACACCATATATTTT.

The chain joins TRBV30 to TRBJ2-5, with 9 bases lining up with TRBD2. Germline V CDR1 and CDR2: GTSNPN, SVGIG (reference sequence). V gave up 8 bases and J gave up 4 bases; unmatched junction bases: 8. The CDR3 extends over 13 amino acids. CDR3 DNA: TGTGCCGGTCACGCGGGGGGGCGAGAGACCCAGTACTTC. Its protein is CAGHAGGRETQYF.

The gene calls are TRBV25-1 and TRBJ1-4; TRBD1 is a possible D gene (5 bases). Germline V gene sequence: CDR1 MGHDK, CDR2 SYGVNS. CDR3 size: 17 residues. Trimming removed 1 base from V and 0 bases from J, with 12 bases in between. The CDR3 loop is CASSESGRRATNEKLFF. The DNA for the CDR3 is TGTGCCAGCAGTGAATCGGGGCGGAGGGCAACTAATGAAAAACTGTTTTTT.

This sequence joins TRBV7-3 and TRBJ2-3; possibly TRBD2 for D (5 bases). This CDR3 contains 15 residues. Germline V gives CDR1 SGHTA, CDR2 FQGTGA. Deletions cut 5 bases from V and 3 bases from J, with 15 bases between. CDR3 DNA: TGTGCCAGCAGCCCAGCGGATCTCCCAACAGATACGCAGTATTTT. Translating gives CASSPADLPTDTQYF.

The genes are TRBV19 and TRBJ1-2, with D perhaps matching TRBD1 (5 bases). V was clipped by 8 bases and J by 8 bases, with 12 bases between them. The germline V gene has CDR1 LNHDA and CDR2 SQIVND (reference sequence). The CDR3 extends over 11 amino acids. The CDR3 DNA sequence: TGTGCCAGTGGGGGGTTGCGAGGCTACACCTTC. Protein sequence: CASGGLRGYTF.

V gene TRBV7-4 combines with J gene TRBJ2-2, with TRBD1 as a possible D gene (6 bases). Trimming took 4 bases from V and 1 from J, leaving 13 bases between them. Germline V gene lookup returns CDR1 SGHVT and CDR2 SQSDAQ. This CDR3 is built from 16 residues. The chain's CDR3 is CASSSVDSGNTGELFF. As DNA, the CDR3 is TGTGCCAGCAGCTCCGTGGACAGCGGGAACACCGGGGAGCTGTTTTTT.

The chain recombines TRBV28 with TRBJ2-7, with no clear D. Germline V gene data show CDR1 as MDHEN and CDR2 as SYDVKM. Trimming left V 1 base short and J 6 bases short, with 10 bases between. The CDR3 is 13 residues long. In DNA, the CDR3 is TGTGCCAGCAGTTTATTCGCGGATGGCGAGCAGTACTTC. The encoded protein is CASSLFADGEQYF.

The CDR3 protein is CASSVYQSGGTGELFF. Written as DNA, the CDR3 is TGTGCCAGCAGCGTATATCAATCAGGGGGCACCGGGGAGCTGTTTTTT. The chain joins TRBV9 to TRBJ2-2, with 7 nucleotides matching TRBD1. The CDR3 length is 16 residues. Germline V gene sequence: CDR1 SGDLS, CDR2 YYNGEE. V was clipped by 1 base and J by 4 bases; unmatched bases: 7.

This rearrangement joins TRBV29-1 to TRBJ2-7, with 11 bases identical to TRBD2. The V gene's germline CDR1 is SQVTM and CDR2 ANQGSEA. The length of the CDR3 is 15 residues. The J segment lost 2 bases and the V segment lost 0 bases, leaving 3 bases of the junction unmatched. CDR3 region: CSVEDGTSGPYEQYF. The CDR3 DNA is TGCAGCGTTGAAGACGGGACTAGCGGACCCTACGAGCAGTACTTC.

The chain carries TRBV9 and TRBJ2-7; weak D call: TRBD2 (6 bases). Trimming took 0 bases from V and 2 from J, leaving 12 bases between them. The CDR3 runs to 15 residues. CDR1 is SGDLS, CDR2 YYNGEE, per germline. DNA for the CDR3: TGTGCCAGCAGCGTAGGGGACTCCCCCGCCTACGAGCAGTACTTC. Translation: CASSVGDSPAYEQYF.

The V and J genes are TRBV28 and TRBJ1-1, with D possibly TRBD1 on 5 matching bases. CDR1 is MDHEN, CDR2 SYDVKM, per germline. This CDR3 comprises 14 residues. The germline V and J ends were trimmed by 4 bases and 11 bases, with 20 bases remaining between them. CDR3 sequence (DNA): TGTGCCAGCAGTTCACACCTTAACAGGAGTCCCGCTTTCTTT. This gives the protein CASSSHLNRSPAFF.

The rearrangement links TRBV5-1 to TRBJ1-1, with a tentative D call TRBD1 (5 bases). Germline assignment: CDR1 SGHRS and CDR2 YFSETQ. The ends were cut back, 4 bases at V and 1 base at J, with 14 bases in the middle. The CDR3 runs to 15 residues. CDR3 loop: CASSPTGISNTEAFF. The DNA of the CDR3 is TGCGCCAGCAGCCCAACAGGTATCTCGAACACTGAAGCTTTCTTT.

The chain uses TRBV7-8 and TRBJ2-1; 10 nucleotides agree with TRBD2. V gave up 5 bases and J gave up 0 bases; unmatched junction bases: 4. From germline, CDR1 is SGHVS and CDR2 FQNEAQ. CDR3 length: 16 residues. In nucleotides, the CDR3 is TGTGCCAGCAGCCACCCTAGCGGGAGCTCCTACAATGAGCAGTTCTTC. Protein: CASSHPSGSSYNEQFF.

The chain uses TRBV7-9 and TRBJ2-1; D is perhaps TRBD2 (6 bases). The CDR3 consists of 12 residues. The germline gives CDR1 SEHNR, CDR2 FQNEAQ (reference sequence). With 6 bases removed from V and 6 bases from J, the gap between germline ends came to 9 bases. The CDR3 protein is CASRGLPNEQFF. The CDR3 nucleotides are TGTGCCAGCAGGGGACTTCCCAATGAGCAGTTCTTC. Full variable domain (outside the CDR3, taken from reference TRBV7-9 and TRBJ2-1): DTGVSQNPRHKITKRGQNVTFRCDPISEHNRLYWYRQTLGQGPEFLTYFQNEAQLEKSRLLSDRFSAERPKGSFSTLEIQRTEQGDSAMYLCASRGLPNEQFFGPGTRLTVL.